The subject of this entry is one TCR beta chain. There is no known antigen for this receptor. Qualities for individual bases were not recorded, and no much larger clone is one base off. TCRbeta CDR3 regions were sequenced with the immunoSEQ Assay. After extraction, genomic DNA underwent amplification by bias-controlled multiplex PCR, followed by high-throughput sequencing. As for the authors' bioinformatics: Collapsing and filtering of sequences were performed to quantify the absolute abundance of each unique TCRbeta CDR3 region. T cell fraction was estimated by normalizing TCRbeta template counts to usable DNA, which was measured by amplifying reference genes present in all nucleated cells. Repertoire TCRs were annotated as SARS-CoV-2-specific when V gene, CDR3 amino acid sequence and J gene were exactly matched to a known reactive TCR set. The reference SARS-CoV-2 TCR set was obtained from MIRA and was filtered for enrichment in COVID-19-positive ImmuneCODE repertoires, whereby public or cross-reactive TCRs were removed. Drawing on the MIRA antigens, annotated TCRs were analysed further at the level of specific ORF or position within ORF. Breadth was defined as the number of annotated unique rearrangements divided by the total number of unique productive rearrangements, and depth was defined as the summed frequency of the annotated unique rearrangements. Two-sided Wilcoxon rank-sum tests were used to compare TCR breadth between groups. TCRdb holds this immuneACCESS table with in-frame rearrangements only. Some clones are missing; in checked studies, unresolved V genes explain under half, and the rest has no known cause. That table supplies the V and J calls and clone size; D and trimming were determined from the DNA. In all, the sample holds hundreds of thousands of clones, and around nine tenths of those were seen once. The top ten clones comprise 12% of the sample.

These data originate in a study of Ad26.COV2.S vaccination and SARS-CoV-2 variants (dated by TCRdb to about 2021). About the study as a whole: Donors in the vaccine arm were drawn from COV1001, a multicentre, randomized, double-blind, placebo-controlled phase I-IIa trial testing Ad26.COV2.S in healthy adults. Dosing of Ad26.COV2.S was intramuscular, at either 5x10^10 or 1x10^11 viral particles, delivered as one shot or as two shots spaced 56 days apart. Sequencing of the TCRbeta repertoire served to evaluate the specificity and breadth of SARS-CoV-2-reactive T cell receptors following Ad26.COV2.S vaccination. A total of approximately 30 samples were included in the TCR-sequenced set, comprising roughly 19 Ad26.COV2.S vaccine recipients, 5 placebo recipients and 8 SARS-CoV-2 convalescent individuals. Trial participants were randomized into five groups of five, in which low-dose or high-dose Ad26.COV2.S was given once or twice, or placebo was given on both occasions. Investigators did not know the trial group allocation while performing experiments and assessing outcomes.

Between the V and J ends, shortened by 6 bases and 5 bases respectively, the junction contains 17 bases. The germline V gene provides CDR1 SQVTM and CDR2 ANQGSEA. The CDR3 sequence holds 13 residues, the cysteine and phenylalanine included. Only the CDR3 DNA is retained, 39 bases long and in frame from the first base. Sample treatment or condition, as interpreted from the label and publication: some 19 received Ad26.COV2.S at low or high dose, single or two shots; roughly five received placebo; per-sample allocation not given. Repertoires of vaccine and placebo recipients were sequenced from samples taken on day 63 after the first injection. Cohort 1b enrolled about two dozen adults aged 18-55 years at a single site in Boston, USA, between 29 July and 7 August 2020. Ad26.COV2.S was a replication-incompetent adenovirus type 26 vector expressing a prefusion-stabilized SARS-CoV-2 spike protein from the original Wuhan strain.

The full study reports these points: After vaccination, substantial breadth of spike-specific CD8+ and CD4+ T cell responses was reported. It was noted by the authors that total T cell responses may have been underestimated by the TCR breadth and depth analyses. Ad26.COV2.S recipients had higher spike-specific TCR breadth than placebo recipients (P = 0.0014). Vaccine and placebo recipients had comparable non-spike TCR breadth, which fits with the vaccine containing only spike. The study was not powered for comparison of responses between vaccine doses or regimens.

Sequenced here: peripheral blood, sampled in a trial of Ad26.COV2.S vaccine versus placebo. This clonotype originated in a person between 18 and 65 years old who received the Ad26.COV2.S COVID-19 vaccine or a placebo. The rearrangement joined TRBV29-1 to TRBJ2-7; the D gene is unclear. The CDR3 reads CSVLTMGPHEQYF. The sequenced DNA: TGCAGCGTCCTTACCATGGGCCCCCACGAGCAGTACTTC.